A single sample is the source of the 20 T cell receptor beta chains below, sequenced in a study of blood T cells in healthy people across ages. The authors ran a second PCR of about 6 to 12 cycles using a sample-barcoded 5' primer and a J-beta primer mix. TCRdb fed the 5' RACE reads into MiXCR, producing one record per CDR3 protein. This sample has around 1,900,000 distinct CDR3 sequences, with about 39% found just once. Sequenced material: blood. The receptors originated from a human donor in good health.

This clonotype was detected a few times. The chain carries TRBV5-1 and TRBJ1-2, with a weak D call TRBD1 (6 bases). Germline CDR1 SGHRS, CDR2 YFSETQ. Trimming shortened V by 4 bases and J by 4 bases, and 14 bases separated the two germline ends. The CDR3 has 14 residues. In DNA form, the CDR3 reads TGCGCCAGCAGCATATACTCAGGGGCCTATGGCTACACCTTC. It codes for CASSIYSGAYGYTF.

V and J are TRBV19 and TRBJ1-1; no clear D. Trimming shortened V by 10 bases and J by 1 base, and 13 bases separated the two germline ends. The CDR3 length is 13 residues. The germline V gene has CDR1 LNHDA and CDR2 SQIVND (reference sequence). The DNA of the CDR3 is TGTGCCACCTCCCTTGGGAGGAACACTGAAGCTTTCTTT. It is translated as CATSLGRNTEAFF.

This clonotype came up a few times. The CDR3 nucleotides read TGTGCCAGCAGCCGGAAGTTCCAAGAGACCCAGTACTTC. It translates to CASSRKFQETQYF. V gene TRBV11-3 combines with J gene TRBJ2-5; no clear D. V gave up 5 bases and J gave up 1 base, with 8 bases separating them. Looked up from germline, CDR1 is SGHNT and CDR2 is YENEEA. The CDR3 is 13 amino acids.

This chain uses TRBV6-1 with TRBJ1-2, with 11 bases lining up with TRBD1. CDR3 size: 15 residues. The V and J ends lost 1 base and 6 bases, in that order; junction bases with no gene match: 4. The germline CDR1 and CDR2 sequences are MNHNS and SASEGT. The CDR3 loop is CASSEVRDRGNGYTF. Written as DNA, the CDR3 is TGTGCCAGCAGTGAAGTACGGGACAGGGGGAATGGCTACACCTTC.

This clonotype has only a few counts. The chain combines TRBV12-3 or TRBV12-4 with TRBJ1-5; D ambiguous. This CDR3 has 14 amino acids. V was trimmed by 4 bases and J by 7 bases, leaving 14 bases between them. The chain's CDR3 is CASSSASRLQPQHF. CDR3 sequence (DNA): TGTGCCAGCAGTTCGGCTTCGAGATTACAGCCCCAGCATTTT.

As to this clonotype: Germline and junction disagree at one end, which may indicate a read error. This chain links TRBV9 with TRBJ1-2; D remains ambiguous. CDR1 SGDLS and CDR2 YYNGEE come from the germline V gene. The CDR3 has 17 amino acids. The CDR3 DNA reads TGTGCCAGCAGCGTAAACAAAAATGAGGCCGGGATCTATGGCCACACCTTC. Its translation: CASSVNKNEAGIYGHTF.

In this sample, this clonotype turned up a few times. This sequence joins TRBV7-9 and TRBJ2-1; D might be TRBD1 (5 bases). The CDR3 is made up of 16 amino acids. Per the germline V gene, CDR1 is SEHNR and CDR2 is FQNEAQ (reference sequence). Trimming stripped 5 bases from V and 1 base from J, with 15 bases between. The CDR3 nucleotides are TGTGCCAGCAGCGTCCAGCAGGGAATTTCCTACAATGAGCAGTTCTTC. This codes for CASSVQQGISYNEQFF.

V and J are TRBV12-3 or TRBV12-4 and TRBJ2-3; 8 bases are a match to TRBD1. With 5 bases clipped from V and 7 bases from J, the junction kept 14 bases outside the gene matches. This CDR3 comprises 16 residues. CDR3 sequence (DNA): TGTGCCAGCAGTCAAAGGACAGGGACTGGGCTACATACGCAGTATTTT. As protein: CASSQRTGTGLHTQYF.

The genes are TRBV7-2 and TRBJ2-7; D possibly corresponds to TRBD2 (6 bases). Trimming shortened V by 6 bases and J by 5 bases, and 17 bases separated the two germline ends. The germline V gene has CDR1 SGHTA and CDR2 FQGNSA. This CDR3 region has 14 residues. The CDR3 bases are TGTGCCAGCAGACTTGGGGGGATTCGAAACGAGCAGTACTTC. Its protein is CASRLGGIRNEQYF.

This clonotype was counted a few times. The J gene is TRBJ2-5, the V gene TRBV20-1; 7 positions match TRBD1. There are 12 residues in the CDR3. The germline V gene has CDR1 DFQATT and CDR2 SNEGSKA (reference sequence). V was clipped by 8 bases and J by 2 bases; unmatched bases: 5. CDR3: CSTMGQQETQYF. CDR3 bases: TGCAGTACCATGGGACAGCAAGAGACCCAGTACTTC.

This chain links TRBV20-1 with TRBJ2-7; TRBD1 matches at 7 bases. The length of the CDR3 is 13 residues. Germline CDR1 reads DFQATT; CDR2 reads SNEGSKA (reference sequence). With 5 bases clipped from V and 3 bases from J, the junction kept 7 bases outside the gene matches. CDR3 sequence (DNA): TGCAGTGCTTCCGACAGGGTGGACTACGAGCAGTACTTC. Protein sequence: CSASDRVDYEQYF.

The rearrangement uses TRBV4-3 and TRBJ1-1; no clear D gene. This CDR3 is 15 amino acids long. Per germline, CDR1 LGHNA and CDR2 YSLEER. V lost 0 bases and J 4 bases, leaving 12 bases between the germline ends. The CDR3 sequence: CASSQDTFGSTEAFF. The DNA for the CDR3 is TGCGCCAGCAGCCAAGATACCTTTGGAAGCACTGAAGCTTTCTTT.

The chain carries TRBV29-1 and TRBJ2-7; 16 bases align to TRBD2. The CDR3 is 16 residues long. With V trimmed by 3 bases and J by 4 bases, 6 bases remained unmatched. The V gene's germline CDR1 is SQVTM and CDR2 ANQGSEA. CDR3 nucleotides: TGCAGCGTTGAGGGACTAGCGGGGGGGCCTCTATACGAGCAGTACTTC. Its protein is CSVEGLAGGPLYEQYF.

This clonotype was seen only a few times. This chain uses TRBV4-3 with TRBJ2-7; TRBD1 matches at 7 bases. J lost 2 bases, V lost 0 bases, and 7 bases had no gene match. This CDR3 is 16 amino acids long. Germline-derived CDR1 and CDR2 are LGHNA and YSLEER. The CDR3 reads CASSQELGTETYEQYF. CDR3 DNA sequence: TGCGCCAGCAGCCAAGAACTGGGGACAGAGACCTACGAGCAGTACTTC.

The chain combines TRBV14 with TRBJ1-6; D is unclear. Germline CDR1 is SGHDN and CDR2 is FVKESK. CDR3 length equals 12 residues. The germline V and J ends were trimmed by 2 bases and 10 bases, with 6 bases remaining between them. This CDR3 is CASSQRASPLHF. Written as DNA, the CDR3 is TGTGCCAGCAGCCAACGTGCATCACCCCTCCACTTT.

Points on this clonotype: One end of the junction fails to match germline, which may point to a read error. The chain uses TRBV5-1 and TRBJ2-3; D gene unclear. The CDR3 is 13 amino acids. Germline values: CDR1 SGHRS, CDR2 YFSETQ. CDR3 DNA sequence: TGCGCCAGCAGCTACGGGCCCACAGATCCGCAGTATTTT. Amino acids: CASSYGPTDPQYF.

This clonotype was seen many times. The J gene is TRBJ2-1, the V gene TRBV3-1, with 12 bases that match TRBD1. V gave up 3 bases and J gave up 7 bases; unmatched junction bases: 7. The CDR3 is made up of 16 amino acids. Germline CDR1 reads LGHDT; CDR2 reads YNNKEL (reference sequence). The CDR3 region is CASSQPGQGAANEQFF. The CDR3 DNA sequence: TGTGCCAGCAGCCAGCCGGGACAGGGGGCAGCTAATGAGCAGTTCTTC.

The CDR3 reads CASSLPGTTSTDTQYF. The CDR3 DNA follows: TGCGCCAGCAGCTTACCAGGAACTACAAGTACAGATACGCAGTATTTT. The rearrangement uses TRBV5-1 and TRBJ2-3; D not certain. Between the trimmed V and J ends, which lost 2 bases and 3 bases, there was a span of 16 bases. Germline loops: CDR1 SGHRS, CDR2 YFSETQ. The CDR3 contains 16 residues.

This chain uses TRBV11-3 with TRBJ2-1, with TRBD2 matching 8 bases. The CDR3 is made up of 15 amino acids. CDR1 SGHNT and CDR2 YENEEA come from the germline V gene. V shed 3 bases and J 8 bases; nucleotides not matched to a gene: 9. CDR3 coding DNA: TGTGCCAGCAGCTTGCTACTCTCGGGAGGGGATGAGCAGTTCTTC. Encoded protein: CASSLLLSGGDEQFF.

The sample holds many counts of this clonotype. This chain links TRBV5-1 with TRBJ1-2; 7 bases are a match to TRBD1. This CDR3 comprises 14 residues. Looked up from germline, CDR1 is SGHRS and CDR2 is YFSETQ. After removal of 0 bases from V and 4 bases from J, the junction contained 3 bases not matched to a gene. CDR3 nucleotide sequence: TGCGCCAGCAGCTTGGAACAGGGGCTCTATGGCTACACCTTC. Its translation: CASSLEQGLYGYTF.